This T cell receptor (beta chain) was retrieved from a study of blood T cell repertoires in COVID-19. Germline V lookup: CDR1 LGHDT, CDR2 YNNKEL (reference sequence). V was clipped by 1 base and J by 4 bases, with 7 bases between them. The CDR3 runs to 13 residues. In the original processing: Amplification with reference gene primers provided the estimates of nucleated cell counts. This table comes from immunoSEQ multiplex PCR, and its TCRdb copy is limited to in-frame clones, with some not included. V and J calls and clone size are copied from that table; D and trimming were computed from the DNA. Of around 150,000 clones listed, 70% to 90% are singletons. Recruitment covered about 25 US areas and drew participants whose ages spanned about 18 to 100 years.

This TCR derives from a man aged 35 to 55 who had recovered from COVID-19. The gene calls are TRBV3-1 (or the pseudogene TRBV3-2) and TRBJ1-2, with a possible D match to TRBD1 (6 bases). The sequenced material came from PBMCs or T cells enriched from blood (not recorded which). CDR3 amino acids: CASSQGQVYGYTF. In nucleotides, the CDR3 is TGTGCCAGCAGCCAAGGACAGGTCTATGGCTACACCTTC.